This TCR beta chain emerged from a study of blood T cell repertoires in COVID-19. Study as a whole: Material from acute and convalescent COVID-19 was sourced from the United States, Italy and Spain. In each case, the material was cDNA or gDNA derived from T cells, B-cell-depleted T cells, or PBMCs.

The CDR3 is 14 residues long. V lost 6 bases and J 8 bases, leaving 20 bases between the germline ends. Looked up from germline, CDR1 is PRHDT and CDR2 is FYEKMQ (reference sequence). Methods used by the authors: Reference gene primer amplification gave estimated nucleated cell counts. The repertoire was sequenced with immunoSEQ multiplex PCR; TCRdb's copy has only in-frame clones and lacks some. V and J calls and clone size are those listed in that table; D and trimming were worked out from the DNA. The data show over 60,000 clones, with around 83% seen just once and roughly 32% held by the top ten.

The receptor comes from an elderly woman with active or convalescent COVID-19. The rearrangement joins TRBV13 to TRBJ2-7; maybe TRBD2 (5 bases). Material for sequencing was peripheral blood. The CDR3 DNA reads as TGTGCCAGCAGTCAAAAGGCCGGAGGAAGGAAGCAGTACTTC. As protein: CASSQKAGGRKQYF.